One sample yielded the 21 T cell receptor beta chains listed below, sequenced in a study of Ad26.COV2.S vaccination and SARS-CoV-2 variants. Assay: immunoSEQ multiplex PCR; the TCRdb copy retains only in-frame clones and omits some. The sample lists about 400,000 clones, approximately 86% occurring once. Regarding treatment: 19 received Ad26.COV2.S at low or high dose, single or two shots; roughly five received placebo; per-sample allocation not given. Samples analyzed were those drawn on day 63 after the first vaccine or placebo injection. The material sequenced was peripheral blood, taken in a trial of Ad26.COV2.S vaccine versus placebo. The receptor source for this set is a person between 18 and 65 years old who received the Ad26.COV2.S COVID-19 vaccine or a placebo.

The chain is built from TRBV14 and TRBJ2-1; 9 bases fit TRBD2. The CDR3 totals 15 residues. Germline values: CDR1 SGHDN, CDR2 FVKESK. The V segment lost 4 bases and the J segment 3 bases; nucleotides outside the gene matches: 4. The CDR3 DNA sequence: TGTGCCAGCAGCCGACTAGCGGAATTCTACAATGAGCAGTTCTTC. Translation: CASSRLAEFYNEQFF.

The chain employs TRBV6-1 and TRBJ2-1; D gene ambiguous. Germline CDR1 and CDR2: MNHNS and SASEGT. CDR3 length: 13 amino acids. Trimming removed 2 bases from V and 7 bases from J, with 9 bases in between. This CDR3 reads CASSETSANEQFF. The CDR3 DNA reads TGTGCCAGCAGTGAAACCAGCGCGAATGAGCAGTTCTTC.

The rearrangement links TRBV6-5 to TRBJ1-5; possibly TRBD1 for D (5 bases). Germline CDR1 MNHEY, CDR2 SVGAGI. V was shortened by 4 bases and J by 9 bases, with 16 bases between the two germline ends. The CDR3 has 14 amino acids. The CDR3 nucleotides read TGTGCCAGCAGTTTGGGACCGAGGGGAGGGCCCCAGCATTTT. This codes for CASSLGPRGGPQHF.

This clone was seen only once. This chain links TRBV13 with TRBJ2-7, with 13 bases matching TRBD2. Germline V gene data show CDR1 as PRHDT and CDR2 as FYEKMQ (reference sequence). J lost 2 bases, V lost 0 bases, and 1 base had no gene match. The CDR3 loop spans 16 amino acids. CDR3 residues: CASSLGGTSGAYEQYF. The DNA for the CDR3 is TGTGCCAGCAGCTTAGGCGGGACTAGCGGGGCCTACGAGCAGTACTTC.

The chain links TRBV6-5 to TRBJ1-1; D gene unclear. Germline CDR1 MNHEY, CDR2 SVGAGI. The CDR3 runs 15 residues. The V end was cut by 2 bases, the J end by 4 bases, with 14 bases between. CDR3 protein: CASSYGQILGTEAFF. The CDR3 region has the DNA TGTGCCAGCAGTTACGGCCAGATCTTGGGCACTGAAGCTTTCTTT.

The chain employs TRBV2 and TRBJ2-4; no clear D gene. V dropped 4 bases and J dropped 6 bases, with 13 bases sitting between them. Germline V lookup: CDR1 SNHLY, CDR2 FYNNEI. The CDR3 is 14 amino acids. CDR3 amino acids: CASSGFVVGNIQYF. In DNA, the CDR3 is TGTGCCAGCAGTGGATTCGTCGTTGGAAACATTCAGTACTTC.

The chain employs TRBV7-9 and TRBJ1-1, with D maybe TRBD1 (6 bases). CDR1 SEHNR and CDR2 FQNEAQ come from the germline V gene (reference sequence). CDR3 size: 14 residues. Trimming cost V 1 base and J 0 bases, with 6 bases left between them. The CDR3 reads CASSLGQVNTEAFF. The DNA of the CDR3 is TGTGCCAGCAGCTTAGGACAGGTGAACACTGAAGCTTTCTTT.

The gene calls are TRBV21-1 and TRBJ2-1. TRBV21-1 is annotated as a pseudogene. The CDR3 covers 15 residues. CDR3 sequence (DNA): TGTGCCAGCCCTAATGGGTTCCGCTCCTACAATGAGCAGTTCTTC. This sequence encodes CASPNGFRSYNEQFF.

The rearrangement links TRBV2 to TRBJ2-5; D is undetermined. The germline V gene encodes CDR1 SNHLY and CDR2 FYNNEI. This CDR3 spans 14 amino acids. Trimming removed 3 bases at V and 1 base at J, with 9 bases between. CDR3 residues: CASSDVSFQETQYF. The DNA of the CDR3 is TGTGCCAGCAGTGACGTTAGTTTCCAAGAGACCCAGTACTTC.

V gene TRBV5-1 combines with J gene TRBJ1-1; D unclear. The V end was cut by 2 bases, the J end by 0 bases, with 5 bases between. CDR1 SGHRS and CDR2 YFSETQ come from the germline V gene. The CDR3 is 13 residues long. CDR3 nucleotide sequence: TGCGCCAGCAGCTTTCTCCTGAACACTGAAGCTTTCTTT. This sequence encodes CASSFLLNTEAFF.

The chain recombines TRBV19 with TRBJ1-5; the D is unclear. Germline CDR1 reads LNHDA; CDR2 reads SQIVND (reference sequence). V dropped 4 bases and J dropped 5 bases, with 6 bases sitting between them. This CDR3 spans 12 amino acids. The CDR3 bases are TGTGCCAGTAGTACAGGCTATCAGCCCCAGCATTTT. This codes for CASSTGYQPQHF.

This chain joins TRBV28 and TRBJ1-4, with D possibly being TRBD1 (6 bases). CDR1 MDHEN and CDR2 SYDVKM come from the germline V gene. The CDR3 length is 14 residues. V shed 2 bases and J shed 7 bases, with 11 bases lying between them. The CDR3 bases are TGTGCCAGCAGTTTAAGGGGGAGAGGTGAAAAACTGTTTTTT. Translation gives CASSLRGRGEKLFF.

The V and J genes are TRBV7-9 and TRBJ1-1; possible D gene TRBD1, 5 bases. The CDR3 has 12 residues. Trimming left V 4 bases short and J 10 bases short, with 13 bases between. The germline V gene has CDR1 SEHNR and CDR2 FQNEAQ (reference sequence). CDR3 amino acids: CASSSDSLSAFF. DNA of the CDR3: TGTGCCAGCAGCTCAGACAGTCTGTCAGCTTTCTTT.

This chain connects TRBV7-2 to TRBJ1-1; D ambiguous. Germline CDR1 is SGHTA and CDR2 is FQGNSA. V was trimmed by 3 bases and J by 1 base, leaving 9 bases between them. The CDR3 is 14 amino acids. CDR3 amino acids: CASSFGPQNTEAFF. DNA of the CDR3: TGTGCCAGCAGCTTTGGACCCCAGAACACTGAAGCTTTCTTT.

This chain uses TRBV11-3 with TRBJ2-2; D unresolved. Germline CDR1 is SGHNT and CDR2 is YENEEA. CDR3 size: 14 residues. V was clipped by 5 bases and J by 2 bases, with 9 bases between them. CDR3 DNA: TGTGCCAGCAGCAAGGGAAGAAACACCGGGGAGCTGTTTTTT. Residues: CASSKGRNTGELFF.

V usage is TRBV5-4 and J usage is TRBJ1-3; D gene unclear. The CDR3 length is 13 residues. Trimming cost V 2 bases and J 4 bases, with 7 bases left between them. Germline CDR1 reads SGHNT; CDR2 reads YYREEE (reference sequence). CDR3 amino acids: CASSFLPGNTIYF. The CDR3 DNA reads TGTGCCAGCAGCTTTCTACCGGGAAACACCATATATTTT.

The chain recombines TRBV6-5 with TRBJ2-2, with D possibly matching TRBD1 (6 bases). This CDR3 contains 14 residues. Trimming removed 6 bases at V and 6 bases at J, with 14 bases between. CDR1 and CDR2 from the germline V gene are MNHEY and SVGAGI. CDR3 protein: CASRLTGRAGELFF. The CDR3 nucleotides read TGTGCCAGCAGATTAACAGGGCGGGCCGGGGAGCTGTTTTTT.

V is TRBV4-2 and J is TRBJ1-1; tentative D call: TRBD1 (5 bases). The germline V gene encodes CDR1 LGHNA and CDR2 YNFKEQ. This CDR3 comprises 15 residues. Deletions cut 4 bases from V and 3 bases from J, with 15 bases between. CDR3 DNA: TGTGCCAGCAGCCGGAAGGGGAGTCAGGACACTGAAGCTTTCTTT. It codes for CASSRKGSQDTEAFF.

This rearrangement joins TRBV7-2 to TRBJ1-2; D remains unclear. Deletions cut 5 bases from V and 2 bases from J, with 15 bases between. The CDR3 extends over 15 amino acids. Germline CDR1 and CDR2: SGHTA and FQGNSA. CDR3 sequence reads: CASSPSPRSNYGYTF. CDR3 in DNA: TGTGCCAGCAGCCCCTCCCCGAGATCAAACTATGGCTACACCTTC. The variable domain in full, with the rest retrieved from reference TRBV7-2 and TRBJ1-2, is GAGVSQSPSNKVTEKGKDVELRCDPISGHTALYWYRQSLGQGLEFLIYFQGNSAPDKSGLPSDRFSAERTGGSVSTLTIQRTQQEDSAVYLCASSPSPRSNYGYTFGSGTRLTVV.

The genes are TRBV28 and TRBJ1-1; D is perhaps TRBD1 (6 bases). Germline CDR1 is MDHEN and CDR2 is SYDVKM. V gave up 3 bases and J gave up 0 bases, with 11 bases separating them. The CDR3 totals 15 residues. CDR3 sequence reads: CASSFPGAMNTEAFF. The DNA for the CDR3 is TGTGCCAGCAGTTTTCCGGGGGCAATGAACACTGAAGCTTTCTTT.

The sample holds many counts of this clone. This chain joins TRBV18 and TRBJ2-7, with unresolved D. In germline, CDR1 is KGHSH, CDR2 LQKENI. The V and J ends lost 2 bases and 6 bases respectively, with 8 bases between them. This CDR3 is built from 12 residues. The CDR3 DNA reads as TGTGCCAGCTCACCATCGAGGACCGAGCAGTACTTC. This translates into CASSPSRTEQYF.